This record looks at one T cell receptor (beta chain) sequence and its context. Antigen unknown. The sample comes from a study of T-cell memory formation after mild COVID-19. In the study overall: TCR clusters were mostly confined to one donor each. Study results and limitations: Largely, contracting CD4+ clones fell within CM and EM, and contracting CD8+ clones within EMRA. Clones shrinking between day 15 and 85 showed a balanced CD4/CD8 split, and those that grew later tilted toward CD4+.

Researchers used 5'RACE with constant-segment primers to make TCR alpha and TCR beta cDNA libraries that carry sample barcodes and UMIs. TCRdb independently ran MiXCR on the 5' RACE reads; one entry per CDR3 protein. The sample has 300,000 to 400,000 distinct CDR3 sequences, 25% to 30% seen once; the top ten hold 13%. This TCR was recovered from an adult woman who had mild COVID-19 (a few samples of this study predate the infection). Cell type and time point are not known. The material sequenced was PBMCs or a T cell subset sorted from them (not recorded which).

Written as DNA, the CDR3 is TGTGCCAGCAGCTTTAATAACAATGAGCAGTTCTTC. This gives the protein CASSFNNNEQFF. The V and J genes are TRBV7-3 and TRBJ2-1, with D uncertain. Trimming stripped 3 bases from V and 5 bases from J, with 5 bases between. Germline V gene lookup returns CDR1 SGHTA and CDR2 FQGTGA. There are 12 residues in the CDR3.